This entry describes one TCR beta chain. The sample originates from a study of CD8 T cells in Susac syndrome. RNA in amounts of roughly 0.5 to 1 ug was reverse transcribed with random hexamers. Each CDR3 protein is one row after TCRdb ran MiXCR on the immunoSEQ multiplex PCR reads. The sample holds approximately 300,000 distinct CDR3 sequences; 70% to 90% are singletons and the top ten take 0.18%. Germline loops: CDR1 SGHTA, CDR2 FQGTGA. The CDR3 spans 17 residues. V gave up 1 base and J gave up 2 bases, with 16 bases separating them. The gene calls are TRBV7-3 and TRBJ2-3, with D maybe TRBD1 (5 bases). This clonotype was obtained from a human donor with multiple sclerosis. The sequenced sample was CD8+ T cells from PBMCs. Written as DNA, the CDR3 is TGTGCCAGCAGCTTAAACCCGACCGTGGGGCCCACAGATACGCAGTATTTT. Protein product: CASSLNPTVGPTDTQYF.